A single sample gave rise to the 9 T cell receptor beta chains below, sequenced in a study of blood T cell repertoires in COVID-19. Only in-frame clones appear in the TCRdb table, and some are missing; sequencing was by immunoSEQ multiplex PCR. The table lists around 400,000 clones, 70% to 90% of them singletons. The source material was peripheral blood. The receptors stem from a middle-aged man with acute or convalescent COVID-19.

The chain has TRBV6-5 and TRBJ1-1, with D perhaps matching TRBD1 (5 bases). Trimming stripped 0 bases from V and 5 bases from J, with 13 bases between. Germline CDR1 reads MNHEY; CDR2 reads SVGAGI. The CDR3 length is 15 residues. The CDR3 nucleotides are TGTGCCAGCAGTTACTCGAAGTGGGGGGATACTGAAGCTTTCTTT. Protein product: CASSYSKWGDTEAFF.

The rearrangement links TRBV9 to TRBJ1-2; D unresolved. From germline, CDR1 is SGDLS and CDR2 YYNGEE. V was clipped by 0 bases and J by 3 bases, with 15 bases between them. There are 16 residues in the CDR3. The CDR3 loop is CASSVVEGPGHYGYTF. In DNA, the CDR3 is TGTGCCAGCAGCGTAGTTGAGGGCCCTGGGCACTATGGCTACACCTTC.

The chain is built from TRBV28 and TRBJ2-7; D may be TRBD2 (5 bases). V was cut by 7 bases and J by 3 bases, with 13 bases left in between. There are 13 residues in the CDR3. Germline V lookup: CDR1 MDHEN, CDR2 SYDVKM. CDR3 region: CASTGSRFYEQYF. The DNA for the CDR3 is TGTGCCAGCACGGGAAGCCGGTTCTACGAGCAGTACTTC.

The chain employs TRBV4-1 and TRBJ2-3; 9 nucleotides agree with TRBD2. The CDR3 runs 17 residues. Germline V gives CDR1 MGHRA, CDR2 YSYEKL. V was pared by 0 bases and J by 1 base, with 5 bases of the junction left unmatched. CDR3 DNA: TGCGCCAGCAGCCAAGAGGGGGAGCGGGAGGGCACAGATACGCAGTATTTT. Translating gives CASSQEGEREGTDTQYF.

This rearrangement joins TRBV11-3 to TRBJ2-7; a possible D gene is TRBD1 (5 bases). CDR3 length equals 15 residues. Germline V gene lookup returns CDR1 SGHNT and CDR2 YENEEA. Deletions cut 0 bases from V and 2 bases from J, with 11 bases between. DNA of the CDR3: TGTGCCAGCAGCTTAGATTTTGCAGGGCCCTACGAGCAGTACTTC. Its protein is CASSLDFAGPYEQYF.

The J gene is TRBJ2-1, the V gene TRBV7-9, with a tentative D call TRBD2 (5 bases). Between the trimmed V and J ends, which lost 5 bases and 8 bases, there was a span of 13 bases. Germline V lookup: CDR1 SEHNR, CDR2 FQNEAQ (reference sequence). CDR3 length: 13 residues. For the CDR3, the DNA is TGTGCCAGCAGCGCGATGGCGGGTGATGAGCAGTTCTTC. Translated, it gives CASSAMAGDEQFF.

The chain has TRBV28 and TRBJ2-5, with 10 bases aligning to TRBD1. Germline V gene lookup returns CDR1 MDHEN and CDR2 SYDVKM. The CDR3 has 15 amino acids. V was clipped by 7 bases and J by 5 bases; unmatched bases: 10. CDR3: CASTSGTGVGETQYF. The CDR3 DNA reads TGTGCCAGCACCTCCGGGACAGGGGTTGGGGAGACCCAGTACTTC.

The chain recombines TRBV5-1 with TRBJ1-1; D call uncertain. Trimming left V 0 bases short and J 7 bases short, with 4 bases between. The CDR3 totals 11 residues. Germline assignment: CDR1 SGHRS and CDR2 YFSETQ. The CDR3 loop is CASSLGYEAFF. The CDR3 bases are TGCGCCAGCAGCTTGGGCTATGAAGCTTTCTTT. Variable domain in full (rest from reference TRBV5-1 and TRBJ1-1): KAGVTQTPRYLIKTRGQQVTLSCSPISGHRSVSWYQQTPGQGLQFLFEYFSETQRNKGNFPGRFSGRQFSNSRSEMNVSTLELGDSALYLCASSLGYEAFFGQGTRLTVV.

The genes are TRBV30 and TRBJ1-6; maybe TRBD1 (6 bases). Germline V gene sequence: CDR1 GTSNPN, CDR2 SVGIG (reference sequence). The V end lost 3 bases, the J end lost 7 bases, and 19 bases lay between the germline ends. The CDR3 extends over 16 amino acids. The CDR3 spells CAWRLRGARENSPLHF. For the CDR3, the DNA is TGTGCCTGGAGGTTGCGGGGGGCGAGGGAGAATTCACCCCTCCACTTT. Together with reference TRBV30 and TRBJ1-6, the CDR3 gives the full variable domain: SQTIHQWPATLVQPVGSPLSLECTVEGTSNPNLYWYRQAAGRGLQLLFYSVGIGQISSEVPQNLSASRPQDRQFILSSKKLLLSDSGFYLCAWRLRGARENSPLHFGNGTRLTVT.